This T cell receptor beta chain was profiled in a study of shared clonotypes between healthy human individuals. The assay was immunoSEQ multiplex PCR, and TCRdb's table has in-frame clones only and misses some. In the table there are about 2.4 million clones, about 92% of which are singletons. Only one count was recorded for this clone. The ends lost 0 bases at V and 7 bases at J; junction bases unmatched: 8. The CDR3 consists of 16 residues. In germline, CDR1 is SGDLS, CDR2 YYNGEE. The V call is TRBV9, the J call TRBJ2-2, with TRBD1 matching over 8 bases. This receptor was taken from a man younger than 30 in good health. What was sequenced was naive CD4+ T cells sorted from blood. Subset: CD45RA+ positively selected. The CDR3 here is CASSVGIQGAVGELFF. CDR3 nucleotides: TGTGCCAGCAGCGTAGGGATTCAGGGGGCAGTCGGGGAGCTGTTTTTT.